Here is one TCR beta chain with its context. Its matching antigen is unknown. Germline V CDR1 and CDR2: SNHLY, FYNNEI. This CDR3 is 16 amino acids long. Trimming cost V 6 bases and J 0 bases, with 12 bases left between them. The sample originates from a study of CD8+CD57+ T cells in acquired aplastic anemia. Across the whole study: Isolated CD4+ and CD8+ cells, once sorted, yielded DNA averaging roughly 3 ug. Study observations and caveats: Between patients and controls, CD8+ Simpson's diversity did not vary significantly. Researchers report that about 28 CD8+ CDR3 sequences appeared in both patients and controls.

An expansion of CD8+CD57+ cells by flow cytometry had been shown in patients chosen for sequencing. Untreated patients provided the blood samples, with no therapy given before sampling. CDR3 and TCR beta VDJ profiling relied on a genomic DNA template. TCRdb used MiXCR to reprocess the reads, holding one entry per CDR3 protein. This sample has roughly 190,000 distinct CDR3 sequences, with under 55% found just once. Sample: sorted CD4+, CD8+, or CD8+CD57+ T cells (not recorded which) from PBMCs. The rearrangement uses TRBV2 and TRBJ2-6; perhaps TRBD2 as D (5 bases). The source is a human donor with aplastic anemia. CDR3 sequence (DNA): TGTGCCAGCAGGAGAGGGCGTCTCTCTGGGGCCAACGTCCTGACTTTC. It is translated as CASRRGRLSGANVLTF.